This T cell receptor (beta chain) emerged from a study of identical twins. TCRdb passed the 5' RACE reads through MiXCR, listing each CDR3 protein once. This table holds over 600,000 distinct CDR3 sequences, around 20% found once. This clonotype came up a few times. V lost 1 base and J lost 8, with 12 bases in between. Germline CDR1 reads SEHNR; CDR2 reads FQNEAQ (reference sequence). The CDR3 loop spans 14 amino acids. These sequences were also reported in another study, on T cells expressing NK-cell markers. As that report states: Top CD8+ clonotypes included the dominant CD3+CD56+NKG2C+ clonotypes in roughly 6 donors.

Sequencing input: PBMCs. This sequence originates from a woman younger than 35 in good health. V usage is TRBV7-9 and J usage is TRBJ2-4; TRBD2 might be the D (5 bases). In DNA, the CDR3 is TGTGCCAGCAGCTTAGGGCCAGAGGGAGACATTCAGTACTTC. Amino acid sequence: CASSLGPEGDIQYF.